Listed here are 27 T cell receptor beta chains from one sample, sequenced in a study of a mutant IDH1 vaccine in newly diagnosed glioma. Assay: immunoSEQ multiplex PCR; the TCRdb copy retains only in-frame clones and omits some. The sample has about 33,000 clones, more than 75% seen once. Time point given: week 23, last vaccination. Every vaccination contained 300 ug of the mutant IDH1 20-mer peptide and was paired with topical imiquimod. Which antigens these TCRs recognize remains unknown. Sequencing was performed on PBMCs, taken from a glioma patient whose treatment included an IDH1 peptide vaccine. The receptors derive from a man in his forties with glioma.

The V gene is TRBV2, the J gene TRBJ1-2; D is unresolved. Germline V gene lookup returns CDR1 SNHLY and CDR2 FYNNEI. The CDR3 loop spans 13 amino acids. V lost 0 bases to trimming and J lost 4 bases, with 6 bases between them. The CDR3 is CASSEAGPYGYTF. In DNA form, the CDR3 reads TGTGCCAGCAGTGAAGCAGGCCCCTATGGCTACACCTTC.

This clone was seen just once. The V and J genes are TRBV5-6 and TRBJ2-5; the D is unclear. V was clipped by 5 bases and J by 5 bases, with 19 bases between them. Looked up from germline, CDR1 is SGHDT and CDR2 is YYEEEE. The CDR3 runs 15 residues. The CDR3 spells CASRLSVGSQETQYF. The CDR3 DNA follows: TGTGCCAGCAGACTCTCCGTCGGAAGTCAGGAGACCCAGTACTTC.

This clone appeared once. The CDR3 region has the DNA TGTGCCAGCAGCCACCTAGGGGAGAACACCGGGGAGCTGTTTTTT. Its translation: CASSHLGENTGELFF. V usage is TRBV14 and J usage is TRBJ2-2, with a weak D call TRBD1 (5 bases). The CDR3 is 15 residues long. V was pared by 3 bases and J by 1 base, with 9 bases between. Germline assignment: CDR1 SGHDN and CDR2 FVKESK. Combining the CDR3 with reference TRBV14 and TRBJ2-2 gives the whole variable domain EAGVTQFPSHSVIEKGQTVTLRCDPISGHDNLYWYRRVMGKEIKFLLHFVKESKQDESGMPNNRFLAERTGGTYSTLKVQPAELEDSGVYFCASSHLGENTGELFFGEGSRLTVL.

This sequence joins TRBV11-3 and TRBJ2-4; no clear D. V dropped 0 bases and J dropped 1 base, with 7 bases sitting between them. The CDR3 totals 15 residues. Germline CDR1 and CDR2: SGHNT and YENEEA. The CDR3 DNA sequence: TGTGCCAGCAGCTTAGAACCGGGTGCCAAAAACATTCAGTACTTC. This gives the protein CASSLEPGAKNIQYF.

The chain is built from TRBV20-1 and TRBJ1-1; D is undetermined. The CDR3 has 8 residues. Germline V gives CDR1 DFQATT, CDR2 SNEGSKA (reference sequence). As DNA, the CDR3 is TGCACTAAGGATGAAGCTTTCTTT. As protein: CTKDEAFF.

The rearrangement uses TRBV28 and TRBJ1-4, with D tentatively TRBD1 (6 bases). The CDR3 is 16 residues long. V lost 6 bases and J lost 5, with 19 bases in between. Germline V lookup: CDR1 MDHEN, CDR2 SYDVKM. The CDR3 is CASSPDRGEPNEKLFF. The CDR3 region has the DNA TGTGCCAGCAGCCCGGACAGAGGGGAGCCCAATGAAAAACTGTTTTTT.

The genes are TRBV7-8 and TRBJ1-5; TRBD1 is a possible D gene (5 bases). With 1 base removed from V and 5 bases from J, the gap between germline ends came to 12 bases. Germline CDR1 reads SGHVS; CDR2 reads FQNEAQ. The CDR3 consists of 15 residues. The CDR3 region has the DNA TGTGCCAGCAGCTTAGGAGGTCCCAGGGATCAGCCCCAGCATTTT. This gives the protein CASSLGGPRDQPQHF.

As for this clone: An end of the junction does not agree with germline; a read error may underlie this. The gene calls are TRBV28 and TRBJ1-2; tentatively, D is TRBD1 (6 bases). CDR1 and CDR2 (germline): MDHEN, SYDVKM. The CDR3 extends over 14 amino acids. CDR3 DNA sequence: TGTGCCAGCAGCTTATGGGGGCTCACGGAAGGCTACACCTTC. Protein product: CASSLWGLTEGYTF.

The CDR3 DNA reads TGTGCCAGCAGTCTAGACGCCGGGGTTGGATCACCCCTCCACTTT. Its translation is CASSLDAGVGSPLHF. J is TRBJ1-6 and V is TRBV7-9; the D is unclear. The CDR3 length is 15 residues. Trimming left V 6 bases short and J 10 bases short, with 19 bases between. Germline-derived CDR1 and CDR2 are SEHNR and FQNEAQ (reference sequence). The entire variable domain, with the rest obtained from reference TRBV7-9 and TRBJ1-6, is as follows: DTGVSQNPRHKITKRGQNVTFRCDPISEHNRLYWYRQTLGQGPEFLTYFQNEAQLEKSRLLSDRFSAERPKGSFSTLEIQRTEQGDSAMYLCASSLDAGVGSPLHFGNGTRLTVT.

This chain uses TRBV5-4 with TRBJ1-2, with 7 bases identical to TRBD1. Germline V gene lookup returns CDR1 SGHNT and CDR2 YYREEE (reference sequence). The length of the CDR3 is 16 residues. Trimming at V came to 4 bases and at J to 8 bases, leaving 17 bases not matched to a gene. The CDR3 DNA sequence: TGTGCCAGCAGCCCCCTCGAAGCGGAGGGGGCGGGGGGCTACACCTTC. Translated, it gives CASSPLEAEGAGGYTF.

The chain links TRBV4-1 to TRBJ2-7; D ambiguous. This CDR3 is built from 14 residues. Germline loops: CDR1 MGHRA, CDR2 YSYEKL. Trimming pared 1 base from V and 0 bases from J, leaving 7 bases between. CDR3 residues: CASSQVQASYEQYF. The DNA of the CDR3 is TGCGCCAGCAGCCAAGTCCAGGCCTCCTACGAGCAGTACTTC.

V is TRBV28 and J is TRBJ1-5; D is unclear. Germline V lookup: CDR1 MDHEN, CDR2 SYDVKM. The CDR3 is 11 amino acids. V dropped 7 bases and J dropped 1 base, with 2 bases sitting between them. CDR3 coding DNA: TGTGCCAGCATGAGCAATCAGCCCCAGCATTTT. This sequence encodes CASMSNQPQHF. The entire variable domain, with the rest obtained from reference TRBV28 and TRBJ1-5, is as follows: DVKVTQSSRYLVKRTGEKVFLECVQDMDHENMFWYRQDPGLGLRLIYFSYDVKMKEKGDIPEGYSVSREKKERFSLILESASTNQTSMYLCASMSNQPQHFGDGTRLSIL.

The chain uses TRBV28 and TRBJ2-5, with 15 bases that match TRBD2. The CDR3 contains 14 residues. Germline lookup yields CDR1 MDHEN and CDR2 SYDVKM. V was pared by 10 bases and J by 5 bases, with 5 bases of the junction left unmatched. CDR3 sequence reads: CAIRGLAGGETQYF. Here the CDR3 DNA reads TGTGCCATCCGAGGACTAGCGGGAGGGGAGACCCAGTACTTC.

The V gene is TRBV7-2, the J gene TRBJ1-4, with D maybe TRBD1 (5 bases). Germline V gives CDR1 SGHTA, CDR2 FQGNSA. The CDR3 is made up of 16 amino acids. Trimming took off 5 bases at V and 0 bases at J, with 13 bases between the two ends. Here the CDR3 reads CASSPTGHATNEKLFF. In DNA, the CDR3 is TGTGCCAGCAGCCCCACCGGACACGCAACTAATGAAAAACTGTTTTTT.

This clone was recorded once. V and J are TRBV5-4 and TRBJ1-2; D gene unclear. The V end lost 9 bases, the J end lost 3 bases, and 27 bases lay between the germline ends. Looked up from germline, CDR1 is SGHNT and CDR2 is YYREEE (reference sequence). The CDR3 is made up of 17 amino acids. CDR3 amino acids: CATSRAQKMSYHYGYTF. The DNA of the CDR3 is TGTGCCACCTCCCGCGCACAGAAGATGTCATATCACTATGGCTACACCTTC.

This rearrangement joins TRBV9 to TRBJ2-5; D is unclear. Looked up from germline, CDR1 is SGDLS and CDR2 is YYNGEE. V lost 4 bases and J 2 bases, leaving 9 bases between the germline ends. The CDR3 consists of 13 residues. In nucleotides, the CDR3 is TGTGCCAGCAGCCGTGGCAGGCAAGAGACCCAGTACTTC. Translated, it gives CASSRGRQETQYF.

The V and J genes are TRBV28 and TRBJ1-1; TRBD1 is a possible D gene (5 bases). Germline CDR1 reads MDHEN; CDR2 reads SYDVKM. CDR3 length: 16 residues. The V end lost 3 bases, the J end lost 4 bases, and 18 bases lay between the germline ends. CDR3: CASSFVGGIAGTEAFF. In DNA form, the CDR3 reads TGTGCCAGCAGTTTCGTCGGGGGGATAGCGGGCACTGAAGCTTTCTTT.

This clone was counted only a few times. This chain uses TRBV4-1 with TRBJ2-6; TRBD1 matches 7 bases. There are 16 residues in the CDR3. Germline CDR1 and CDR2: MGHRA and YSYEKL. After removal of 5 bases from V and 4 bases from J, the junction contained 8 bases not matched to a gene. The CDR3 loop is CASSSQTGSGANVLTF. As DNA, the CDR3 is TGCGCCAGCAGCTCTCAGACAGGGTCCGGGGCCAACGTCCTGACTTTC.

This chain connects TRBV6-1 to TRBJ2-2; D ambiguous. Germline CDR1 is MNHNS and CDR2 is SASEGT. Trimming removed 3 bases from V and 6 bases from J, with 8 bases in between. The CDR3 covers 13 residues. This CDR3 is CASSEYIAGELFF. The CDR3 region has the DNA TGTGCCAGCAGTGAGTATATCGCCGGGGAGCTGTTTTTT.

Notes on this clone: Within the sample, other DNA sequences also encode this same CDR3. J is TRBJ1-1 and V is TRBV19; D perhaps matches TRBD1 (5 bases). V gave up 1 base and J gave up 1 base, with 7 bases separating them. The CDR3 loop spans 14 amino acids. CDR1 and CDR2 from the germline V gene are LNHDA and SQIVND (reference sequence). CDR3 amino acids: CASSIVGGNTEAFF. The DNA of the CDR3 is TGTGCCAGTAGTATAGTTGGGGGGAACACTGAAGCTTTCTTT. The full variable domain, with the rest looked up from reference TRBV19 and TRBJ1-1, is DGGITQSPKYLFRKEGQNVTLSCEQNLNHDAMYWYRQDPGQGLRLIYYSQIVNDFQKGDIAEGYSVSREKKESFPLTVTSAQKNPTAFYLCASSIVGGNTEAFFGQGTRLTVV.

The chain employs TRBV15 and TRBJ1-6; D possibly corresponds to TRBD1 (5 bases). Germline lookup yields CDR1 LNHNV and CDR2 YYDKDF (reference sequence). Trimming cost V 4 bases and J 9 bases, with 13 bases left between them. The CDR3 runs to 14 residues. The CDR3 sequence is CATSIRDGASPLHF. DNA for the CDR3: TGTGCCACCAGCATTAGGGACGGAGCTTCACCCCTCCACTTT.

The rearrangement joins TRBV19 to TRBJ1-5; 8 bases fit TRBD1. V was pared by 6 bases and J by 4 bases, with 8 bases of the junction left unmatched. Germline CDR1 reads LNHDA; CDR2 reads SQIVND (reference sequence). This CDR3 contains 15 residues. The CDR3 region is CASSRGGQANQPQHF. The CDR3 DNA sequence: TGTGCCAGTAGCCGAGGGGGACAGGCGAATCAGCCCCAGCATTTT.

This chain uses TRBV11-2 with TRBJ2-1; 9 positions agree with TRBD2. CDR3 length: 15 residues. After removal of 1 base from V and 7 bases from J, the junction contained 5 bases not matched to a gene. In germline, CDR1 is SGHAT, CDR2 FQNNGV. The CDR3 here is CASSLARGGKNEQFF. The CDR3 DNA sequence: TGTGCCAGCAGCTTAGCGCGGGGGGGAAAGAATGAGCAGTTCTTC.

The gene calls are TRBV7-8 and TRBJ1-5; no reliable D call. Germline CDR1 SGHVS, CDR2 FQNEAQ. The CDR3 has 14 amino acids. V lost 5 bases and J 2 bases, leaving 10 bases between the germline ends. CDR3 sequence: CASSPGGGNQPQHF. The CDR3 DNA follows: TGTGCCAGCAGCCCCGGAGGTGGCAATCAGCCCCAGCATTTT.

CDR3 sequence (DNA): TGTGCCAGCAGCTTGTACTCTAGCGGGGGAGTTGAGCAGTTCTTC. The encoded protein is CASSLYSSGGVEQFF. The V and J genes are TRBV5-6 and TRBJ2-1; TRBD2 matches at 10 bases. After removal of 1 base from V and 9 bases from J, the junction contained 7 bases not matched to a gene. The CDR3 covers 15 residues. CDR1 and CDR2 (germline): SGHDT, YYEEEE. Complete variable domain (other parts from reference TRBV5-6 and TRBJ2-1): DAGVTQSPTHLIKTRGQQVTLRCSPKSGHDTVSWYQQALGQGPQFIFQYYEEEERQRGNFPDRFSGHQFPNYSSELNVNALLLGDSALYLCASSLYSSGGVEQFFGPGTRLTVL.

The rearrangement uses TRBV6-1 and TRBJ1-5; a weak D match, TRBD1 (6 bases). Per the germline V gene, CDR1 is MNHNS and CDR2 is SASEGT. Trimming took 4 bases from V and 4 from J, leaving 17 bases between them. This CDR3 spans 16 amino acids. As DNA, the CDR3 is TGTGCCAGCAGTGCGTGGGGGGCAAGGGTGAATCAGCCCCAGCATTTT. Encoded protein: CASSAWGARVNQPQHF.

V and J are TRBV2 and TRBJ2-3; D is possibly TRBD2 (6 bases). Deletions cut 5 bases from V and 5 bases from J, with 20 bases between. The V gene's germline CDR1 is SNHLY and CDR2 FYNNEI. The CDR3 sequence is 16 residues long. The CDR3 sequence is CASSLLRGQFRDTQYF. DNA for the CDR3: TGTGCCAGCAGTTTGTTGCGGGGTCAGTTCAGAGATACGCAGTATTTT.